The rows below give T cell receptor beta chains drawn from one sample of a study of T cells after yellow fever vaccination. TCRdb used MiXCR to reprocess the 5' RACE reads, holding one entry per CDR3 protein. The table shows about 350,000 distinct CDR3 sequences, with 11% occurring only once. The source material was PBMCs, sampled on the day of the first yellow fever vaccination. The receptor set was obtained from a man aged 18 to 30 who received the YFV17D yellow fever vaccine. Both conserved end residues are part of each CDR3. D genes are given only for firm matches.

D: .
V: TRBV7-8
J: TRBJ2-3
CDR3: CASSYPLAGPDTQYF

D: TRBD1
V: TRBV12-3/TRBV12-4
J: TRBJ1-1
CDR3: CASSTGQGLPEAFF

D: .
V: TRBV4-3
J: TRBJ2-3
CDR3: CASSQEGQGTDTQYF

D: .
V: TRBV5-4
J: TRBJ2-4
CDR3: CASSFKGQGKNIQYF

D: TRBD2
V: TRBV5-1
J: TRBJ2-7
CDR3: CASSSGTSGGIYEQYF

D: .
V: TRBV11-2
J: TRBJ1-4
CDR3: CASSVFGRNEKLFF

D: .
V: TRBV5-1
J: TRBJ2-5
CDR3: CASSWRGGGSETQYF

D: TRBD2
V: TRBV10-2
J: TRBJ2-1
CDR3: CASSEGGLAGGRRFF

D: .
V: TRBV12-3/TRBV12-4
J: TRBJ1-2
CDR3: CASSPGHANYGYTF

D: .
V: TRBV13
J: TRBJ1-2
CDR3: CASSLEGSSNYGYTF

D: TRBD2
V: TRBV5-4
J: TRBJ2-4
CDR3: CASSLDPSGEVRNIQYF

D: .
V: TRBV29-1
J: TRBJ2-1
CDR3: CSVRELSGSYNEQFF

D: .
V: TRBV7-7
J: TRBJ2-2
CDR3: CASSLGWGSNTGELFF

D: .
V: TRBV6-1
J: TRBJ2-2
CDR3: CASSGGLLPPGELFF

D: .
V: TRBV29-1
J: TRBJ2-1
CDR3: CSVDGLREQFF

D: TRBD1
V: TRBV4-1
J: TRBJ2-7
CDR3: CASSHRTGGFYEQYF